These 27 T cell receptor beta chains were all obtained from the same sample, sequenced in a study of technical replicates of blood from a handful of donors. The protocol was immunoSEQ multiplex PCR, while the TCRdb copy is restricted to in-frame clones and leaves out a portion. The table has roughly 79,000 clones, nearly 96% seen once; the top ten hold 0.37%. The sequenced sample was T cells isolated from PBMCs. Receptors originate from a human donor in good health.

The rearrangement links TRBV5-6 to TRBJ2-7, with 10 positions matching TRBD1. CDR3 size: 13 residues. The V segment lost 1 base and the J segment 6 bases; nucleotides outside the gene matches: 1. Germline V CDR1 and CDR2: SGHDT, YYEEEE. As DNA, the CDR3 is TGTGCCAGCAGCTTGTGGACAGGGGGCGAGCAGTACTTC. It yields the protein CASSLWTGGEQYF.

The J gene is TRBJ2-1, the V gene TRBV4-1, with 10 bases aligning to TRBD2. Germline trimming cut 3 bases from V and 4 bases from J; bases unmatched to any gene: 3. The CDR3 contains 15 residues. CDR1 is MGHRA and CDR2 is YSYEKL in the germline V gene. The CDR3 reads CASSHGLAEYNEQFF. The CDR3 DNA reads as TGCGCCAGCAGCCACGGACTAGCGGAATACAATGAGCAGTTCTTC.

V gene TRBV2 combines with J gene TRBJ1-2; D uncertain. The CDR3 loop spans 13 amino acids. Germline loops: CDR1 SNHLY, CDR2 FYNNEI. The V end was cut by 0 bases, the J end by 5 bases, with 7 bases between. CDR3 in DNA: TGTGCCAGCAGTGAAGCACCAGGATATGGCTACACCTTC. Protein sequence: CASSEAPGYGYTF.

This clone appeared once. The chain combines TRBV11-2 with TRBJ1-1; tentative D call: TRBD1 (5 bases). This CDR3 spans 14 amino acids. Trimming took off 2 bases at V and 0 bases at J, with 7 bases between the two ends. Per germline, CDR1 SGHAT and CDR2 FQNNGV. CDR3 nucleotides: TGTGCCAGCAGCTTATTAGGGGTGAACACTGAAGCTTTCTTT. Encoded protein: CASSLLGVNTEAFF.

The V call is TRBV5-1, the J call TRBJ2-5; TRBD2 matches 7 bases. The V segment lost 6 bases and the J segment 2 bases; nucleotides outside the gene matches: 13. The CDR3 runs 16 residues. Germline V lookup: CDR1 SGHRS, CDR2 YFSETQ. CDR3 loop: CASIPLLAANQETQYF. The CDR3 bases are TGCGCCAGCATACCCTTGCTAGCGGCTAATCAAGAGACCCAGTACTTC.

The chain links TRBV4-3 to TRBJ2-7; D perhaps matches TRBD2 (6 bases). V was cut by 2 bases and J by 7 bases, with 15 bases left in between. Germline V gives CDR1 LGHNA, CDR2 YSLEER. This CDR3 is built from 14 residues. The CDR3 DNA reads TGCGCCAGCAGCCAATGGGGTGGGGGGTCAGAGCAGTACTTC. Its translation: CASSQWGGGSEQYF.

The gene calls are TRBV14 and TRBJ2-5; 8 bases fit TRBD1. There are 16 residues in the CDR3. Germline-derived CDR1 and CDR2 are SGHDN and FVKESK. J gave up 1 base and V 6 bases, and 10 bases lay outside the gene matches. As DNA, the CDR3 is TGTGCCAGCAGTCGCCGGGACAGGCAACTCCAAGAGACCCAGTACTTC. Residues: CASSRRDRQLQETQYF.

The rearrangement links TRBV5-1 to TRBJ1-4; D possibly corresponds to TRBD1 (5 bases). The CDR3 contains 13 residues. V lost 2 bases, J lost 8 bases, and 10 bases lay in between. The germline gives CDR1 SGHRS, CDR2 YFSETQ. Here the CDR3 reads CASSFSTAEKLFF. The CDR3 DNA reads TGCGCCAGCAGCTTCTCGACAGCCGAAAAACTGTTTTTT.

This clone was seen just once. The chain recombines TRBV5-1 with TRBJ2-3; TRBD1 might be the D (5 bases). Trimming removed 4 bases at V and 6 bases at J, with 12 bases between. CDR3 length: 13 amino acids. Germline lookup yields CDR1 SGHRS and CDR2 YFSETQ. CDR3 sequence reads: CASSRGPEDTQYF. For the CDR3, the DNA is TGCGCCAGCAGCAGGGGCCCGGAGGATACGCAGTATTTT. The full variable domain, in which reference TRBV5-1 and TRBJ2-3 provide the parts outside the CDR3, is KAGVTQTPRYLIKTRGQQVTLSCSPISGHRSVSWYQQTPGQGLQFLFEYFSETQRNKGNFPGRFSGRQFSNSRSEMNVSTLELGDSALYLCASSRGPEDTQYFGPGTRLTVL.

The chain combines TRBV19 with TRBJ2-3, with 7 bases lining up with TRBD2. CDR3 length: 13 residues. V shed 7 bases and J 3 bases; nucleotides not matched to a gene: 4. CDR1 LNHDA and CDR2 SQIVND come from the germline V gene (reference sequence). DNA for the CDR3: TGTGCCAGTAAGTTAGCGGGTACAGATACGCAGTATTTT. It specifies CASKLAGTDTQYF.

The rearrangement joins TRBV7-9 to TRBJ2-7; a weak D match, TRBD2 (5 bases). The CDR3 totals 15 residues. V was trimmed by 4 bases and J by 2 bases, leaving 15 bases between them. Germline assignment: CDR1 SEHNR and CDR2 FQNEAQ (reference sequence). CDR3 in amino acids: CASSYSGSGTYEQYF. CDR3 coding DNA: TGTGCCAGCAGCTACTCGGGGTCAGGCACCTACGAGCAGTACTTC. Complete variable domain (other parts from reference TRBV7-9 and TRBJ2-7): DTGVSQNPRHKITKRGQNVTFRCDPISEHNRLYWYRQTLGQGPEFLTYFQNEAQLEKSRLLSDRFSAERPKGSFSTLEIQRTEQGDSAMYLCASSYSGSGTYEQYFGPGTRLTVT.

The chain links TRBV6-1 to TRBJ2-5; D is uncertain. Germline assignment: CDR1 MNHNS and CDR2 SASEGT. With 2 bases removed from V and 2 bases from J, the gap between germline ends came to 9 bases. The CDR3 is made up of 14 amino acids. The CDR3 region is CASSELWQQETQYF. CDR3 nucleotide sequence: TGTGCCAGCAGTGAACTTTGGCAGCAAGAGACCCAGTACTTC.

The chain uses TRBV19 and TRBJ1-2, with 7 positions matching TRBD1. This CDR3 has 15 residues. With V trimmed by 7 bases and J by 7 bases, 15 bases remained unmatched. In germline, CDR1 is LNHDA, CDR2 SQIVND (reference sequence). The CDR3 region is CASTTRSGTVTGYTF. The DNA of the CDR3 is TGTGCCAGTACTACCAGATCCGGGACAGTTACTGGCTACACCTTC.

The CDR3 here is CASSLFTGTETQYF. In nucleotides, the CDR3 is TGTGCCAGCAGTTTATTTACAGGGACAGAGACCCAGTACTTC. The chain recombines TRBV27 with TRBJ2-5; a possible D gene is TRBD1 (6 bases). Germline V gene sequence: CDR1 MNHEY, CDR2 SMNVEV (reference sequence). The V and J ends lost 1 base and 4 bases respectively, with 10 bases between them. The length of the CDR3 is 14 residues.

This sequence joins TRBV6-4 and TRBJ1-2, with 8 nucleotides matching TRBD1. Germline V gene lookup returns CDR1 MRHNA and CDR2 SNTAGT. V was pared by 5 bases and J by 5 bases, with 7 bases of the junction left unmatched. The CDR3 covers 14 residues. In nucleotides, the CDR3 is TGTGCCAGCAGTCGGTCACAGGGGGAGTATGGCTACACCTTC. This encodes CASSRSQGEYGYTF.

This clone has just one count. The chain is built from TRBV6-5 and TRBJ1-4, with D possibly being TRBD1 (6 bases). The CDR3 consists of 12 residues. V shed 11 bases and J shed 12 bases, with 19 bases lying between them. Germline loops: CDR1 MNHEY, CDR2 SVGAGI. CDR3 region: CAVTGPQGQLFF. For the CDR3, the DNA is TGTGCCGTCACCGGCCCACAGGGTCAACTGTTTTTT.

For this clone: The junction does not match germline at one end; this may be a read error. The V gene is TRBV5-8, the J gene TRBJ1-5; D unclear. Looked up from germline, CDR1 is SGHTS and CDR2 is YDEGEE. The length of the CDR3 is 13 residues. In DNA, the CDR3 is TGTGCCAGCAGGTTGGCCGGGTTTCAGCCCCAGCATTTT. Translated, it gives CASRLAGFQPQHF.

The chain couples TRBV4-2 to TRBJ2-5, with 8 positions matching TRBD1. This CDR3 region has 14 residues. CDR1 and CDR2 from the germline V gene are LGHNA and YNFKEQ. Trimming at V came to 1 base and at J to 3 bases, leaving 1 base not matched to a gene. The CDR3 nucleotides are TGTGCCAGCAGCCAAGCGGACAGGGAAGAGACCCAGTACTTC. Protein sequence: CASSQADREETQYF.

The CDR3 is CASSLAGDSDTQYF. DNA of the CDR3: TGTGCCAGCAGTTTAGCGGGAGATTCAGATACGCAGTATTTT. The chain has TRBV6-5 and TRBJ2-3; 9 nucleotides line up with TRBD2. The CDR3 contains 14 residues. Germline assignment: CDR1 MNHEY and CDR2 SVGAGI. V was clipped by 4 bases and J by 4 bases; unmatched bases: 3.

The CDR3 nucleotides are TGTGCCAGCAGTCCGGACAGGGGGCAGCCCCAGCATTTT. Translating gives CASSPDRGQPQHF. The chain couples TRBV6-5 to TRBJ1-5, with 10 nucleotides matching TRBD1. The CDR3 covers 13 residues. Germline loops: CDR1 MNHEY, CDR2 SVGAGI. The J segment lost 7 bases and the V segment lost 5 bases, leaving 2 bases of the junction unmatched.

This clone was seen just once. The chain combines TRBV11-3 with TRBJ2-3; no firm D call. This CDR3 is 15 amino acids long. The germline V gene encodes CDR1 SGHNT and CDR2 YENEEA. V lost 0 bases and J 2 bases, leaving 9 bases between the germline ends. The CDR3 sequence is CASSLERSYTDTQYF. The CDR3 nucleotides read TGTGCCAGCAGCTTAGAGCGTTCTTACACAGATACGCAGTATTTT. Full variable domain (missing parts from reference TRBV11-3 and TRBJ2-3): EAGVVQSPRYKIIEKKQPVAFWCNPISGHNTLYWYLQNLGQGPELLIRYENEEAVDDSQLPKDRFSAERLKGVDSTLKIQPAELGDSAVYLCASSLERSYTDTQYFGPGTRLTVL.

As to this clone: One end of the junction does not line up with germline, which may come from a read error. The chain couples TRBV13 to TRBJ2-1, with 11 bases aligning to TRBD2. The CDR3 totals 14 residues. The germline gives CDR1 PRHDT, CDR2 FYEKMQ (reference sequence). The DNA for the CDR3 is TGTGCCAGCAGGCGGTCAGGGTTGGCTAGCGGGAGGATCTTC. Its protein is CASRRSGLASGRIF. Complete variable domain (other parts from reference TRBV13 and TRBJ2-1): AAGVIQSPRHLIKEKRETATLKCYPIPRHDTVYWYQQGPGQDPQFLISFYEKMQSDKGSIPDRFSAQQFSDYHSELNMSSLELGDSALYFCASRRSGLASGRIFGPGTRLTVL.

CDR3 sequence (DNA): TGCAGTGCTTCCCTTATTAGTGAGCAGTTCTTC. Translated, it gives CSASLISEQFF. The chain combines TRBV20-1 with TRBJ2-1; no reliable D call. Trimming left V 5 bases short and J 9 bases short, with 11 bases between. From germline, CDR1 is DFQATT and CDR2 SNEGSKA (reference sequence). The CDR3 covers 11 residues.

CDR3 region: CASSPDTYSYEQYF. The DNA of the CDR3 is TGTGCCAGCAGCCCGGACACGTACTCCTACGAGCAGTACTTC. The rearrangement joins TRBV4-2 to TRBJ2-7; D perhaps matches TRBD1 (5 bases). The V gene's germline CDR1 is LGHNA and CDR2 YNFKEQ. Trimming cost V 4 bases and J 0 bases, with 10 bases left between them. This CDR3 has 14 amino acids.

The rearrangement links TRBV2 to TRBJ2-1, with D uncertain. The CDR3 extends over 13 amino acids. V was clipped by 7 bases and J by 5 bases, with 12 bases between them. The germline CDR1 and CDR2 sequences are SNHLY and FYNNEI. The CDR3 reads CASKLSRNNEQFF. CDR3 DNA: TGTGCCAGCAAATTAAGTAGAAACAATGAGCAGTTCTTC. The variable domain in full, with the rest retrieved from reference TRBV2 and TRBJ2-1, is EPEVTQTPSHQVTQMGQEVILRCVPISNHLYFYWYRQILGQKVEFLVSFYNNEISEKSEIFDDQFSVERPDGSNFTLKIRSTKLEDSAMYFCASKLSRNNEQFFGPGTRLTVL.

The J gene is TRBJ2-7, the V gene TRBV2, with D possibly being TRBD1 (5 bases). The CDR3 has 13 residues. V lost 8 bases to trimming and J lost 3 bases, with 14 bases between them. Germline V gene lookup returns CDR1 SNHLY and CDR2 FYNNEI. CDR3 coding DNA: TGTGCCAGCTGCTTGCAGGGTATCTACGAGCAGTACTTC. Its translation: CASCLQGIYEQYF.

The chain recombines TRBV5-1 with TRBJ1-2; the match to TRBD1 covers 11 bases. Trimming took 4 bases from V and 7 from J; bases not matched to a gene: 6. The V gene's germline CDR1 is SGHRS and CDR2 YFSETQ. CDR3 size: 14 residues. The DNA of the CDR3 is TGCGCCAGCAGCCCAGGACAGGGGGCGGGTGGCTACACCTTC. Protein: CASSPGQGAGGYTF.